This is a list of T cell receptor beta chains from one sample in a study of CD8 T cells in Susac syndrome. TCRdb redid the calling of the immunoSEQ multiplex PCR reads with MiXCR, one entry per CDR3 protein. The table lists 50,000 to 55,000 distinct CDR3 sequences, around 95% of them singletons. The sequencing input was CD8+ T cells from PBMCs. The receptors were gathered from a human donor with Susac syndrome. CDR3s include the opening cysteine and the closing phenylalanine or tryptophan. A D gene is named only where the DNA matches it firmly. Clone size appears in some rows only: once, few, many, or a class for an expanded clone.

V	J	D	size	DNA	CDR3
TRBV29-1	TRBJ2-1	TRBD2	NA	TGCAGCGTTGACAGCGGGGGGGCCTACAATGAGCAGTTCTTC	CSVDSGGAYNEQFF
TRBV6-6	TRBJ1-1	NA	NA	TGTGCCAGCAGCTACGCGTTAAACACTGAAGCTTTCTTT	CASSYALNTEAFF
TRBV28	TRBJ2-1	TRBD1	NA	TGTGCCAGCAGTCCCCTCCAGGGGGCTTCGTGGAATGAGCAGTTCTTC	CASSPLQGASWNEQFF
TRBV7-2	TRBJ2-2	NA	NA	TGTGCCAGCAGCTACGCCAGAACCACCGGGGAGCTGTTTTTT	CASSYARTTGELFF
TRBV7-6	TRBJ2-7	TRBD1	NA	TGTGCCAGCAGCTTAGGGGGGACCGGGACAGGGGCGGCCGAGCAGTACTTC	CASSLGGTGTGAAEQYF
TRBV11-2	TRBJ1-1	NA	NA	TGTGCCAGCAGCCGGGACATATACACTGAAGCTTTCTTT	CASSRDIYTEAFF
TRBV2	TRBJ2-7	TRBD2	NA	TGTGCCAGCAGCCCCGGGACTAGCGTCTACGAGCAGTACTTC	CASSPGTSVYEQYF
TRBV20-1	TRBJ2-1	TRBD2	NA	TGCAGTGCTAGAGATCGGGGGGGTTACAATGAGCAGTTCTTC	CSARDRGGYNEQFF
TRBV12-3/TRBV12-4	TRBJ2-2	NA	NA	TGTGCCATCGCCTCTGGGGGGTCGAACACCGGGGAGCTGTTTTTT	CAIASGGSNTGELFF
TRBV7-8	TRBJ1-1	NA	NA	TGTGCCAGCGGGGGCCGCGGTGGGTTGAACACTGAAGCTTTCTTT	CASGGRGGLNTEAFF
TRBV5-1	TRBJ2-5	TRBD1	NA	TGCGCCAGCAGCTTGGCCAGTTCACGGAGCGCAGACAGGGGGCGCTCCCAAGAGACCCAGTACTTC	CASSLASSRSADRGRSQETQYF
TRBV9	TRBJ1-6	NA	NA	TGTGCCAGCAGCGTCGACCTCCTTAGGCCAAATAATTCACCCCTCCACTTT	CASSVDLLRPNNSPLHF
TRBV5-6	TRBJ2-2	NA	NA	TGTGCCAGCAGCCCGGAAGGCATTAACACCGGGGAGCTGTTTTTT	CASSPEGINTGELFF
TRBV15	TRBJ2-1	TRBD1	NA	TGTGCCACCGAAGACAGGGGGGGGTACAATGAGCAGTTCTTC	CATEDRGGYNEQFF
TRBV12-3/TRBV12-4	TRBJ1-2	TRBD1	NA	TGTGCCAGCAGCCGGACAGGACGCTACTATGGCTACACCTTC	CASSRTGRYYGYTF
TRBV20-1	TRBJ2-7	NA	NA	TGCAGTGCTAGAGAGGGAGGTTCTTTCGAGCAGTACTTC	CSAREGGSFEQYF
TRBV7-9	TRBJ2-4	TRBD2	NA	TGTGCCAGCAGCTCCGGGCTAGCGGGAAAAAACATTCAGTACTTC	CASSSGLAGKNIQYF
TRBV3-1	TRBJ1-2	NA	NA	TGTGCCAGCAGCCCCAAGGAGCAGCTCAATACCTATGGCTACACCTTC	CASSPKEQLNTYGYTF
TRBV6-5	TRBJ2-3	TRBD1	NA	TGTGCCAGCAGTTACGCACCGGGACAGGCAAACACAGATACGCAGTATTTT	CASSYAPGQANTDTQYF
TRBV2	TRBJ1-1	NA	NA	TGTGCCCGCCATTCGAGGGCTGAAGCTTTCTTT	CARHSRAEAFF
TRBV5-1	TRBJ1-1	TRBD1	NA	TGCGCCAGCAGACCCCCCGGGACAGGGTCAACCTCAGCTTTCTTT	CASRPPGTGSTSAFF
TRBV29-1	TRBJ2-6	NA	NA	TGCAGCGTTGAGGGCCGGGCGTATGGGGCCAACGTCCTGACTTTC	CSVEGRAYGANVLTF
TRBV12-3/TRBV12-4	TRBJ1-2	NA	NA	TGTGCCAGCAGTTTATCTCAATTCCGGGGCTACACCTTC	CASSLSQFRGYTF
TRBV27	TRBJ2-7	TRBD2	NA	TGTGCCAGCAGGGTTGCGGGGGGCAGCTCCTACGAGCAGTACTTC	CASRVAGGSSYEQYF
TRBV30	TRBJ1-6	TRBD1	NA	TGTGCCTGGAGAGGACAGGGGGTTTCACCCCTCCACTTT	CAWRGQGVSPLHF
TRBV5-1	TRBJ2-5	TRBD1	NA	TGCGCCAGCAGCTCTCCCCGGGACAGGATTCAAGAGACCCAGTACTTC	CASSSPRDRIQETQYF
TRBV5-1	TRBJ1-1	TRBD1	NA	TGCGCCAGCAGCCATTCGACAGGGGGCGATTACACTGAAGCTTTCTTT	CASSHSTGGDYTEAFF
TRBV29-1	TRBJ2-7	NA	NA	TGCAGCGTCGAAAGGGGCTACGAGCAGTACTTC	CSVERGYEQYF
TRBV6-2/TRBV6-3	TRBJ1-5	NA	NA	TGTGCCAGCAGTTACTTCCCTAACTGGGCCGAGACAAATCAGCCCCAGCATTTT	CASSYFPNWAETNQPQHF
TRBV9	TRBJ2-7	NA	NA	TGTGCCAGCAGCTTGAATCGGGACCAGGGCTCCTACGAGCAGTACTTC	CASSLNRDQGSYEQYF
TRBV2	TRBJ2-5	NA	NA	TGTGCCAGCAGTGAGCCCAGGGAAGAGACCCAGTACTTC	CASSEPREETQYF
TRBV30	TRBJ1-2	NA	NA	TGTGCCTGGAGTGCCTGGGGGGGGGCAGGCTATGGCTACACCTTC	CAWSAWGGAGYGYTF
TRBV9	TRBJ2-6	NA	NA	TGTGCCAGCAGCGCGCCGACAGCGATCGGGGCCAACGTCCTGACTTTC	CASSAPTAIGANVLTF
TRBV20-1	TRBJ2-1	TRBD1	NA	TGCAGTGCTAGGCGACGGGACAGTTCAATCTGGCACAATGAGCAGTTCTTC	CSARRRDSSIWHNEQFF
TRBV9	TRBJ2-1	TRBD2	NA	TGTGCCAGCAGCGTACTGACCGGGACTAGAAATGAGCAGTTCTTC	CASSVLTGTRNEQFF
TRBV20-1	TRBJ1-2	NA	NA	TGCAGTGCCCATTCGGAGGGACACTACTATGGCTACACCTTC	CSAHSEGHYYGYTF
TRBV28	TRBJ2-3	NA	NA	TGTGCCAGCAGCCATTTCCGACGAGGGGGGGCGATCCCCACAGATACGCAGTATTTT	CASSHFRRGGAIPTDTQYF
TRBV7-4	TRBJ2-1	NA	once	TGTGCCAGCAGCCAAACCCGAACAGGGTTGGGGTACAATGAGCAGTTCTTC	CASSQTRTGLGYNEQFF
TRBV9	TRBJ1-3	TRBD1	NA	TGTGCCAGCACCGAGACAGGGGGCGCCTCTGGAAACACCATATATTTT	CASTETGGASGNTIYF
TRBV20-1	TRBJ2-7	TRBD2	NA	TGCAGTGCTAGAGGGCCCATAGCGGGGGGTCTATACGAGCAGTACTTC	CSARGPIAGGLYEQYF
TRBV20-1	TRBJ2-1	NA	NA	TGCAGTGCAACCAAGAACAATGAGCAGTTCTTC	CSATKNNEQFF
TRBV9	TRBJ1-5	NA	NA	TGTGCCAGCAGCGTAGCCGGATATAGCAATCAGCCCCAGCATTTT	CASSVAGYSNQPQHF
TRBV15	TRBJ2-6	NA	few	TGTGCCACCAGCGGCCAGAGCTCTGGGGCCAACGTCCTGACTTTC	CATSGQSSGANVLTF
TRBV25-1	TRBJ2-1	TRBD2	NA	TGTGCCAGCGGGGGGGGAGAGCAGTTCTTC	CASGGGEQFF
TRBV4-1	TRBJ2-2	TRBD1	NA	TGCGCCAGCAGCCAATTAGACAGGGGGGTCACCGGGGAGCTGTTTTTT	CASSQLDRGVTGELFF
TRBV28	TRBJ1-5	NA	NA	TGTGCCAGCAGTTTAGGAGGGTCGATCTATCAGCCCCAGCATTTT	CASSLGGSIYQPQHF
TRBV12-3/TRBV12-4	TRBJ2-2	TRBD2	NA	TGTGCCAGCAGTTTAGCGCTAGCGGGGGGTCCCGGGGAGCTGTTTTTT	CASSLALAGGPGELFF
TRBV15	TRBJ1-2	NA	NA	TGTGCCACCAGCAGAGATTCGGGGGCCCGGGGCTACACCTTC	CATSRDSGARGYTF
TRBV9	TRBJ2-3	NA	NA	TGTGCCAGCAGCGTAGGGGCTTACACAGATACGCAGTATTTT	CASSVGAYTDTQYF
TRBV12-3/TRBV12-4	TRBJ2-5	NA	NA	TGTGCCAGCAGTTTGGGTCTAAGATACCAAGAGACCCAGTACTTC	CASSLGLRYQETQYF
TRBV30	TRBJ1-2	NA	NA	TGTGCCTGGAGTTTCGCGGGGGCGCCTTCGAGTGGCTACACCTTC	CAWSFAGAPSSGYTF
TRBV5-6	TRBJ2-7	NA	NA	TGTGCCAGCAGCTTGCCAGGGCTTCACTACGAGCAGTACTTC	CASSLPGLHYEQYF
TRBV20-1	TRBJ2-7	NA	NA	TGCAGTGCCCGACACGGGGCTACCTACGAGCAGTACTTC	CSARHGATYEQYF
TRBV2	TRBJ2-1	NA	NA	TGTGCCAGCAGTGAAGGGCTCAGCTCCTACAATGAGCAGTTCTTC	CASSEGLSSYNEQFF